This TCR beta chain originates from a study of T cell repertoires in aging, cancer and after chemotherapy. Study-wide background: Donors were grouped into six age bands spanning 30 or younger through 70 or older. Clear clonal overlap appeared across healthy donor samples taken over several months to years. About 8.1 million TCR reads made up the full dataset. Broader study findings: Median generation probability rose over the chemotherapy interval in each cancer cohort, suggesting rebound thymic output.

Amplification of TCR beta used genomic DNA extracted from peripheral blood. As for this clonotype: No antigen is known for it.

CDR1 and CDR2 (germline): PRHDT, FYEKMQ (reference sequence). Germline trimming cut 2 bases from V and 5 bases from J; bases unmatched to any gene: 7. This CDR3 has 15 residues. Rearranged V-D-J TRB sequences were amplified with a mixed TRB-A/B primer pool. TCRdb reprocessed the multiplex PCR reads with MiXCR, giving one entry per CDR3 protein. Altogether 13,000 or so distinct CDR3 sequences are present, around 23% being singletons, with the ten largest covering around 50%. The TCR comes from a human donor in good health. V gene TRBV13 combines with J gene TRBJ2-5, with 8 bases lining up with TRBD2. Material: blood. The chain's CDR3 is CASSLTPGGRETQYF. CDR3 nucleotide sequence: TGTGCCAGCAGCTTAACCCCGGGGGGGCGGGAGACCCAGTACTTC. The whole variable domain, filled in from reference TRBV13 and TRBJ2-5, reads AAGVIQSPRHLIKEKRETATLKCYPIPRHDTVYWYQQGPGQDPQFLISFYEKMQSDKGSIPDRFSAQQFSDYHSELNMSSLELGDSALYFCASSLTPGGRETQYFGPGTRLLVL.